This TCR beta chain was found in a study of graft-versus-host responses after intestinal transplantation. With 0 bases removed from V and 6 bases from J, the gap between germline ends came to 18 bases. CDR1 and CDR2 from the germline V gene are WNHNN and SYGVQD (reference sequence). The CDR3 spans 16 residues. From the graft tissue, intraepithelial and lamina propria lymphocytes were released through processing. TCRdb's table, derived via immunoSEQ multiplex PCR, lists solely in-frame clones and lacks some. The table shows 5,000 or so clones, with around 72% occurring only once. The receptor comes from a human patient who received an intestinal transplant, so some T cells may come from the graft donor. This specimen was ileum tissue, taken about 39 weeks after intestinal transplant. The gene calls are TRBV10-1 and TRBJ2-7; possible D gene TRBD2, 5 bases. The CDR3 nucleotides are TGCGCCAGCAGTGAGTCGAGGGTTCGCAGGTCTGGCGAGCAGTACTTC. Protein product: CASSESRVRRSGEQYF.